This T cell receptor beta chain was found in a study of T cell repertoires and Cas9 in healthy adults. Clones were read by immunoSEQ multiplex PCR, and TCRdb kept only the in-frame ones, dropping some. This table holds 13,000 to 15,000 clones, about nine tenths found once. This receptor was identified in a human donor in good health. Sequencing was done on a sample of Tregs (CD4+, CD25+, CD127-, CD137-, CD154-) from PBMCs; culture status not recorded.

CDR3 in amino acids: CASSPRQGARGNTEAFF. The CDR3 DNA sequence: TGTGCCAGCTCACCGCGACAGGGGGCGCGGGGAAACACTGAAGCTTTCTTT. The V gene is TRBV18, the J gene TRBJ1-1; 10 bases are shared with TRBD1. This CDR3 contains 17 residues. V trimming: 3 bases; J trimming: 2 bases; junction bases outside the gene matches: 9. The germline CDR1 and CDR2 sequences are KGHSH and LQKENI. The full variable domain, rest sourced from reference TRBV18 and TRBJ1-1, is NAGVMQNPRHLVRRRGQEARLRCSPMKGHSHVYWYRQLPEEGLKFMVYLQKENIIDESGMPKERFSAEFPKEGPSILRIQQVVRGDSAAYFCASSPRQGARGNTEAFFGQGTRLTVV.